This passage covers 27 T cell receptor beta chains from one sample sequenced in a study of T cells in lung cancer brain metastases. Sequencing used immunoSEQ multiplex PCR; TCRdb keeps in-frame clones, though not all of them. The repertoire holds approximately 1,700 clones, with about 87% as singletons. Source material: tumor tissue from a brain metastasis. The source of these receptors is a man aged 55 to 70 with non-small cell lung cancer that had spread to the brain.

This clone has only one observation. The genes are TRBV14 and TRBJ2-3; D gene ambiguous. The ends were cut back, 4 bases at V and 0 bases at J, with 8 bases in the middle. The CDR3 loop spans 14 amino acids. Per germline, CDR1 SGHDN and CDR2 FVKESK. CDR3 region: CASSRQTSTDTQYF. CDR3 nucleotides: TGTGCCAGCAGCCGTCAGACTAGCACAGATACGCAGTATTTT.

This clone was picked up one time. The chain employs TRBV6-5 and TRBJ2-5; D remains unclear. The CDR3 runs 13 residues. CDR1 is MNHEY, CDR2 SVGAGI, per germline. The V end was cut by 6 bases, the J end by 5 bases, with 13 bases between. CDR3 sequence: CASSLDPMETQYF. The CDR3, as DNA: TGTGCCAGCAGCCTAGACCCCATGGAGACCCAGTACTTC.

Comments on this clone: The junction differs from germline at one of its ends, possibly a read error. J is TRBJ1-4 and V is TRBV5-1; D is undetermined. Germline CDR1 and CDR2: SGHRS and YFSETQ. The CDR3 length is 13 residues. This CDR3 is CASSSEGREKLFF. In DNA form, the CDR3 reads TGCGCCAGTAGCTCAGAAGGACGTGAAAAACTGTTTTTT. Full variable domain (rest looked up from reference TRBV5-1 and TRBJ1-4): KAGVTQTPRYLIKTRGQQVTLSCSPISGHRSVSWYQQTPGQGLQFLFEYFSETQRNKGNFPGRFSGRQFSNSRSEMNVSTLELGDSALYLCASSSEGREKLFFGSGTQLSVL.

The rearrangement uses TRBV20-1 and TRBJ1-2, with D unresolved. This CDR3 has 11 amino acids. CDR1 is DFQATT, CDR2 SNEGSKA, per germline (reference sequence). Trimming cost V 5 bases and J 8 bases, with 12 bases left between them. The CDR3 nucleotides read TGCAGTGCTGGCCTCGAGGTCGGCTACACCTTC. Its protein product is CSAGLEVGYTF.

The V call is TRBV11-3, the J call TRBJ1-1, with D perhaps matching TRBD1 (5 bases). V dropped 0 bases and J dropped 7 bases, with 6 bases sitting between them. This CDR3 has 12 residues. Per the germline V gene, CDR1 is SGHNT and CDR2 is YENEEA. CDR3 residues: CASSLEGREAFF. The CDR3 DNA reads as TGTGCCAGCAGCTTAGAGGGGCGTGAAGCTTTCTTT.

V is TRBV5-4 and J is TRBJ2-1; D is ambiguous. V shed 1 base and J shed 6 bases, with 11 bases lying between them. The CDR3 has 14 residues. Germline V gene data show CDR1 as SGHNT and CDR2 as YYREEE (reference sequence). CDR3 in DNA: TGTGCCAGCAGCTTGATCGGGTTGTCCAATGAGCAGTTCTTC. Translation: CASSLIGLSNEQFF.

The V and J genes are TRBV11-3 and TRBJ2-3; D is perhaps TRBD1 (5 bases). Trimming left V 5 bases short and J 2 bases short, with 14 bases between. The CDR3 totals 15 residues. Germline V gene lookup returns CDR1 SGHNT and CDR2 YENEEA. The CDR3 loop reads CASSLPRESTDTQYF. The DNA for the CDR3 is TGTGCCAGCAGCCTACCCAGGGAATCCACAGATACGCAGTATTTT.

The gene calls are TRBV7-9 and TRBJ1-3, with D unclear. This CDR3 has 12 residues. Trimming shortened V by 7 bases and J by 2 bases, and 6 bases separated the two germline ends. CDR1 is SEHNR, CDR2 FQNEAQ, per germline (reference sequence). DNA for the CDR3: TGTGCCAGCACTAGGCCTGGAAACACCATATATTTT. Encoded protein: CASTRPGNTIYF. The whole variable domain, filled in from reference TRBV7-9 and TRBJ1-3, reads DTGVSQNPRHKITKRGQNVTFRCDPISEHNRLYWYRQTLGQGPEFLTYFQNEAQLEKSRLLSDRFSAERPKGSFSTLEIQRTEQGDSAMYLCASTRPGNTIYFGEGSWLTVV.

V is TRBV10-2 and J is TRBJ2-2; D gene ambiguous. The CDR3 runs to 12 residues. Between the trimmed V and J ends, which lost 6 bases and 8 bases, there was a span of 10 bases. Germline CDR1 WSHSY, CDR2 SAAADI. The CDR3 is CASSPYGGELFF. The CDR3 DNA is TGCGCCAGCAGCCCGTACGGTGGGGAGCTGTTTTTT.

The chain joins TRBV19 to TRBJ1-1, with D maybe TRBD1 (5 bases). The CDR3 runs 13 residues. Trimming stripped 1 base from V and 5 bases from J, with 8 bases between. The V gene's germline CDR1 is LNHDA and CDR2 SQIVND (reference sequence). CDR3 bases: TGTGCCAGTAGTATAGGGGGGTGGACTGAAGCTTTCTTT. This sequence encodes CASSIGGWTEAFF.

This chain links TRBV30 with TRBJ1-5; TRBD1 aligns across 7 bases. The CDR3 consists of 16 residues. Germline values: CDR1 GTSNPN, CDR2 SVGIG (reference sequence). Trimming took 3 bases from V and 1 from J; bases not matched to a gene: 9. For the CDR3, the DNA is TGTGCCTGGAGACCCGAGACAGGGCGCAGCAATCAGCCCCAGCATTTT. Translation: CAWRPETGRSNQPQHF.

The genes are TRBV6-1 and TRBJ1-2; TRBD1 aligns across 9 bases. The CDR3 covers 14 residues. Germline lookup yields CDR1 MNHNS and CDR2 SASEGT. J gave up 6 bases and V 10 bases, and 12 bases lay outside the gene matches. CDR3 loop: CATETGTGKNGYTF. CDR3 DNA sequence: TGTGCCACTGAAACCGGGACAGGGAAGAATGGCTACACCTTC.

The chain carries TRBV6-1 and TRBJ2-1; D not certain. Trimming removed 2 bases from V and 10 bases from J, with 12 bases in between. This CDR3 comprises 13 residues. In germline, CDR1 is MNHNS, CDR2 SASEGT. The CDR3 sequence is CASSEYYFDEQFF. DNA of the CDR3: TGTGCCAGCAGTGAATACTACTTTGACGAGCAGTTCTTC.

The rearrangement joins TRBV29-1 to TRBJ2-1; D may be TRBD2 (5 bases). This CDR3 has 14 amino acids. Trimming cost V 5 bases and J 4 bases, with 15 bases left between them. Germline V gene lookup returns CDR1 SQVTM and CDR2 ANQGSEA. The CDR3 loop is CSVSMRAQYNEQFF. The CDR3 DNA is TGCAGCGTTTCCATGCGGGCTCAATACAATGAGCAGTTCTTC.

This clone was seen a single time. The gene calls are TRBV5-1 and TRBJ2-5; no definite D call. From germline, CDR1 is SGHRS and CDR2 YFSETQ. The CDR3 consists of 16 residues. Trimming cost V 4 bases and J 5 bases, with 21 bases left between them. In nucleotides, the CDR3 is TGCGCCAGCAGCCCTACCCTCGCGGCATACGGGGAGACCCAGTACTTC. This gives the protein CASSPTLAAYGETQYF.

This clone was seen once. The gene calls are TRBV5-1 and TRBJ2-5, with a possible D match to TRBD1 (5 bases). Germline CDR1 SGHRS, CDR2 YFSETQ. Trimming stripped 0 bases from V and 4 bases from J, with 16 bases between. The CDR3 runs to 16 residues. The CDR3 DNA reads TGCGCCAGCAGCTTGGGACAGCTCGCAATCCGAGAGACCCAGTACTTC. Protein: CASSLGQLAIRETQYF.

V is TRBV14 and J is TRBJ2-1; no firm D call. The germline CDR1 and CDR2 sequences are SGHDN and FVKESK. The CDR3 spans 15 residues. Trimming removed 2 bases from V and 4 bases from J, with 12 bases in between. CDR3 DNA sequence: TGTGCCAGCAGCCAACCCAGTATGGCGTACAATGAGCAGTTCTTC. This gives the protein CASSQPSMAYNEQFF.

The chain couples TRBV6-6 to TRBJ2-3, with 10 positions matching TRBD1. CDR1 and CDR2 from the germline V gene are MNHNY and SVGAGI (reference sequence). The V segment lost 4 bases and the J segment 4 bases; nucleotides outside the gene matches: 2. The CDR3 is made up of 14 amino acids. The CDR3 nucleotides read TGTGCCAGCAGTTTGACAGGGGGCCCAGATACGCAGTATTTT. Translation: CASSLTGGPDTQYF.

The chain recombines TRBV18 with TRBJ1-2; no definite D call. With 2 bases removed from V and 1 base from J, the gap between germline ends came to 11 bases. The CDR3 is 15 amino acids. CDR1 is KGHSH, CDR2 LQKENI, per germline. CDR3 DNA sequence: TGTGCCAGCTCACCATGGAAGGTTAGTAACTATGGCTACACCTTC. It codes for CASSPWKVSNYGYTF. The full variable domain, its missing parts supplied by reference TRBV18 and TRBJ1-2, is NAGVMQNPRHLVRRRGQEARLRCSPMKGHSHVYWYRQLPEEGLKFMVYLQKENIIDESGMPKERFSAEFPKEGPSILRIQQVVRGDSAAYFCASSPWKVSNYGYTFGSGTRLTVV.

The chain is built from TRBV19 and TRBJ1-2, with D tentatively TRBD1 (5 bases). Germline CDR1 LNHDA, CDR2 SQIVND (reference sequence). The CDR3 is 16 residues long. Trimming left V 5 bases short and J 2 bases short, with 18 bases between. Here the CDR3 DNA reads TGTGCCAGTAGTTCCCGGGACTTTCGGTACAACTATGGCTACACCTTC. This encodes CASSSRDFRYNYGYTF.

The chain has TRBV12-5 and TRBJ1-5, with a tentative D call TRBD1 (6 bases). Germline V lookup: CDR1 LGHNT, CDR2 FRNRAP. The CDR3 covers 14 residues. V shed 0 bases and J shed 5 bases, with 8 bases lying between them. CDR3 bases: TGTGCTAGTGGTTTGGTACCAGGGGATCAGCCCCAGCATTTT. This gives the protein CASGLVPGDQPQHF.

This sequence joins TRBV19 and TRBJ2-2; TRBD1 might be the D (6 bases). V shed 6 bases and J shed 7 bases, with 15 bases lying between them. The CDR3 loop spans 14 amino acids. Germline V gene data show CDR1 as LNHDA and CDR2 as SQIVND (reference sequence). CDR3 DNA: TGTGCCAGTAGCCCGGACAGATTTGGCGGGGAGCTGTTTTTT. Amino acid sequence: CASSPDRFGGELFF.

In the case of this clone: A junction end diverges from the germline sequence, so it may reflect a read error. This chain connects TRBV2 to TRBJ1-4, with D unresolved. The germline gives CDR1 SNHLY, CDR2 FYNNEI. This CDR3 comprises 15 residues. CDR3 sequence reads: CASREDTTTNEKLFF. CDR3 in DNA: TGTGCCAGCAGAGAAGACACCACAACTAATGAAAAACTGTTTTTT.

The V and J genes are TRBV2 and TRBJ1-2, with TRBD1 matching over 12 bases. The CDR3 sequence is 15 residues long. Trimming at V came to 5 bases and at J to 6 bases, leaving 7 bases not matched to a gene. Germline V gene lookup returns CDR1 SNHLY and CDR2 FYNNEI. CDR3 region: CASSRGQGARNGYTF. DNA of the CDR3: TGTGCCAGCAGTAGGGGACAGGGGGCGAGAAATGGCTACACCTTC.

The chain employs TRBV4-1 and TRBJ1-2; no reliable D call. The CDR3 runs to 15 residues. Germline assignment: CDR1 MGHRA and CDR2 YSYEKL. V was cut by 4 bases and J by 1 base, with 13 bases left in between. CDR3: CASSRLHTNNYGYTF. The CDR3 DNA follows: TGCGCCAGCAGCCGCCTCCACACGAATAACTATGGCTACACCTTC.

The V call is TRBV12-5, the J call TRBJ1-5; D is ambiguous. CDR1 and CDR2 (germline): LGHNT, FRNRAP. V was pared by 6 bases and J by 7 bases, with 16 bases between. The CDR3 length is 14 residues. This CDR3 is CASGSGNGDQPQHF. The CDR3 DNA sequence: TGTGCTAGTGGATCCGGGAACGGAGACCAGCCCCAGCATTTT.

This rearrangement joins TRBV7-9 to TRBJ1-2; TRBD1 matches 10 bases. V was pared by 0 bases and J by 6 bases, with 13 bases of the junction left unmatched. From germline, CDR1 is SEHNR and CDR2 FQNEAQ (reference sequence). The CDR3 loop spans 18 amino acids. CDR3 protein: CASSLAPGDRGLTHGYTF. The DNA for the CDR3 is TGTGCCAGCAGCTTAGCCCCAGGCGACAGGGGGCTAACTCATGGCTACACCTTC.